The rows below give T cell receptor beta chains drawn from one sample of a study of blood T cell repertoires in COVID-19. This table comes from immunoSEQ multiplex PCR, and its TCRdb copy is limited to in-frame clones, with some not included. Among around 150,000 clones listed, roughly 71% were seen once. What was sequenced was peripheral blood. The receptors come from a woman of 80 years or more with acute or convalescent COVID-19. Both conserved end residues are part of each CDR3. D genes are given only for firm matches. Clone size is shown for a subset of rows, as once, few, many or a class of expanded clone.

D | J | size | length | V | DNA | CDR3
TRBD1 | TRBJ1-3 | - | 15 | TRBV19 | TGTGCCAGTAGTACCGGACAGGCCCCTGGAAACACCATATATTTT | CASSTGQAPGNTIYF
- | TRBJ1-4 | many | 14 | TRBV10-3 | TGTGCCATCAGTGAGTCGTGGGAGAATGAAAAACTGTTTTTT | CAISESWENEKLFF
TRBD2 | TRBJ2-1 | - | 15 | TRBV5-1 | TGCGCCAGCTCATTGGGGACTAGCGGGTACAATGAGCAGTTCTTC | CASSLGTSGYNEQFF
- | TRBJ1-1 | - | 14 | TRBV7-6 | TGTGCCAGCAGCCTAACGGCGGTGAACACTGAAGCTTTCTTT | CASSLTAVNTEAFF
TRBD2 | TRBJ2-1 | few | 14 | TRBV12-5 | TGTGCTAGTCTTTCGGGACTAGTCTACGGTGAGCAGTTCTTC | CASLSGLVYGEQFF
TRBD2 | TRBJ2-1 | - | 15 | TRBV7-3 | TGTGCCAGCAGCTTAGGTCTAGCGGGAGGCGTTGAGCAGTTCTTC | CASSLGLAGGVEQFF
TRBD1 | TRBJ1-1 | - | 13 | TRBV10-1 | TGCGCCATCCTACAGGGGGCGGGCACTGAAGCTTTCTTT | CAILQGAGTEAFF
TRBD1 | TRBJ1-3 | few | 14 | TRBV3-1/TRBV3-2 | TGTGCCAGCACTCAGGGACAGGGTTTTGACACCATATATTTT | CASTQGQGFDTIYF
- | TRBJ1-1 | few | 14 | TRBV4-3 | TGCGCCAGCAGCCATTTGGGCATGAACACTGAAGCTTTCTTT | CASSHLGMNTEAFF
TRBD2 | TRBJ2-2 | - | 18 | TRBV27 | TGTGCCAGCAGTTTAAGGCCCCAAGGCGGGGGGAACACCGGGGAGCTGTTTTTT | CASSLRPQGGGNTGELFF
- | TRBJ2-3 | - | 12 | TRBV21-1 | TGTGCCAGAGGACTAGCACGGCATACGCAGTATTTT | CARGLARHTQYF
TRBD1 | TRBJ2-5 | - | 15 | TRBV5-1 | TGCGCCAGTAGTCTTAGGACAGGGAGAGTCGAGACCCAGTACTTC | CASSLRTGRVETQYF
TRBD2 | TRBJ2-1 | - | 18 | TRBV6-1 | TGTGCCAGCAGTGAGGATAGGACTAGCGGAGGATCCTACAATGAGCAGTTCTTC | CASSEDRTSGGSYNEQFF
TRBD1 | TRBJ1-2 | - | 16 | TRBV2 | TGTGCCAGCAGGGAGACGCCGGGACAGGGAGGCTATGGCTACACCTTC | CASRETPGQGGYGYTF
- | TRBJ1-5 | - | 18 | TRBV4-1 | TGCGCCAGCAGCCAAGACGGCGGGGGGTCGTGGAGCAATCAGCCCCAGCATTTT | CASSQDGGGSWSNQPQHF
TRBD1 | TRBJ1-5 | - | 14 | TRBV2 | TGTGCCAGCAGTCAAGGACAGGACAATCAGCCCCAGCATTTT | CASSQGQDNQPQHF
- | TRBJ1-1 | - | 13 | TRBV29-1 | TGCAGCGGGGCCGTCGGGGTATTCACTGAAGCTTTCTTT | CSGAVGVFTEAFF
- | TRBJ1-2 | - | 13 | TRBV19 | TGTGCCAGTAGTTTACAGGGAAGGTATGGCTACACCTTC | CASSLQGRYGYTF
- | TRBJ1-4 | - | 14 | TRBV3-1/TRBV3-2 | TGTGCCAGCAGCCAAAGAGAACCTTATGAAAAACTGTTTTTT | CASSQREPYEKLFF
- | TRBJ2-3 | - | 14 | TRBV18 | TGTGCCAGCTCCCCCGTTGCTAATCCAGATACGCAGTATTTT | CASSPVANPDTQYF
TRBD1 | TRBJ2-1 | once | 19 | TRBV28 | TGTGCCAGCAGCACACCGGGAGGGGGGACAGGGGGATCCTACAATGAGCAGTTCTTC | CASSTPGGGTGGSYNEQFF
TRBD2 | TRBJ2-2 | - | 16 | TRBV3-1/TRBV3-2 | TGTGCCAGCAGCCAACCTAGCGGGCCGAACACCGGGGAGCTGTTTTTT | CASSQPSGPNTGELFF
- | TRBJ1-2 | - | 16 | TRBV20-1 | TGCAGTGCTAGTATACAAGCGGGGGGCGGAAACTATGGCTACACCTTC | CSASIQAGGGNYGYTF
- | TRBJ2-1 | - | 13 | TRBV7-2 | TGTGCCAGCAGCATCGACAGGCAAGCACAGCAGTTCTTC | CASSIDRQAQQFF
- | TRBJ2-2 | - | 16 | TRBV4-1 | TGCGCCAGCAGCCAAGACCACACAGGGTTTGAAAGGGAGCTGTTTTTT | CASSQDHTGFERELFF
- | TRBJ1-3 | few | 14 | TRBV18 | TGTGCCAGCTCACCAACGACTCCTGGAAACACCATATATTTT | CASSPTTPGNTIYF
- | TRBJ2-5 | - | 18 | TRBV7-9 | TGTGCCAGCACCCTAGGGCCGCGGTGGGCGGGGAACCAAGAGACCCAGTACTTC | CASTLGPRWAGNQETQYF
- | TRBJ1-2 | - | 11 | TRBV2 | TGTGCCAGCAAGTCCCGGGACATCTTTTTCTTC | CASKSRDIFFF
TRBD1 | TRBJ2-5 | - | 16 | TRBV5-4 | TGTGCCAGCAGCTATCCTCCCGGGACAGGGAGAGAGACCCAGTACTTC | CASSYPPGTGRETQYF
- | TRBJ2-3 | few | 15 | TRBV24-1 | TGTGCCACCAGTAACGGCGGCGGGGGCACAGATACGCAGTATTTT | CATSNGGGGTDTQYF
TRBD1 | TRBJ2-6 | - | 15 | TRBV19 | TGTGCCAGTAGGGACAGGCGCTCTGGGGCCAACGTCCTGACTTTC | CASRDRRSGANVLTF
- | TRBJ1-3 | - | 14 | TRBV9 | TGTGCCAGCAGCGCCGCCCAGGGGAGAAACACCATATATTTT | CASSAAQGRNTIYF
- | TRBJ2-3 | - | 13 | TRBV5-1 | TGCGCCAGCAGCCCCAGAGAAGTCGGGGCGCAGTATTTT | CASSPREVGAQYF
- | TRBJ2-1 | - | 13 | TRBV6-4 | TGTGCCAGCAGCGGCGACTCGGCCTCAGAGCAGTTCTTC | CASSGDSASEQFF
- | TRBJ1-2 | few | 14 | TRBV1 | TGCACCAGCGGACAGGGGGCGATGGACTATGGCTACACCTTC | CTSGQGAMDYGYTF
- | TRBJ2-3 | - | 15 | TRBV7-2 | TGTGCCAGCAGCTTGGGACTTACGGGCACAGATACGCAGTATTTT | CASSLGLTGTDTQYF
- | TRBJ2-6 | - | 14 | TRBV27 | TGTGCCAGCAGGGCCTGGAGAGGGGCCAACGTCCTGACTTTC | CASRAWRGANVLTF
- | TRBJ2-1 | - | 15 | TRBV30 | TGTGCCTGGCGGGGGGCGGGGGAGCCTTACAATGAGCAGTTCTTC | CAWRGAGEPYNEQFF
- | TRBJ2-3 | - | 16 | TRBV18 | TGTGCCAGCTCACCGAAGGACAGCCGCCAGACAGATACGCAGTATTTT | CASSPKDSRQTDTQYF
TRBD1 | TRBJ1-2 | - | 15 | TRBV19 | TGTGCCAGTAGTATTGCAGCCGGGACAGCTTATGGCTACACCTTC | CASSIAAGTAYGYTF
TRBD1 | TRBJ1-1 | - | 17 | TRBV18 | TGTGCCAGCTCACTTATGACAGGGGACGGGGTAGAGACTGAAGCTTTCTTT | CASSLMTGDGVETEAFF
- | TRBJ2-1 | - | 14 | TRBV10-2 | TGCGCCAGCAGTGACTGGACAGTGGGGAATGAGCAGTTCTTC | CASSDWTVGNEQFF
- | TRBJ1-6 | - | 11 | TRBV6-8 | TGTGCCAGTTTAAAATTGTCACCCCTCCACTTT | CASLKLSPLHF
- | TRBJ2-7 | - | 11 | TRBV20-1 | TGCAGTGCTAGAGATCTCGACGAGCAGTACTTC | CSARDLDEQYF
- | TRBJ1-1 | - | 11 | TRBV2 | TGTGCCGGGGGGGAGGGCCCCGAAGCTTTCTTT | CAGGEGPEAFF
- | TRBJ1-5 | few | 14 | TRBV6-1 | TGTGCCAGCAGTGATCGCGTCAGCAATCAGCCCCAGCATTTT | CASSDRVSNQPQHF
- | TRBJ1-5 | - | 18 | TRBV2 | TGTGCCAGCAGTGAAGCCCTTTACCAAGACAGTTCGTGGCAGCCCCAGCATTTT | CASSEALYQDSSWQPQHF
- | TRBJ2-1 | - | 16 | TRBV11-2 | TGTGCCAGCAGCTTAACATCCAGGGTCGGGTACAATGAGCAGTTCTTC | CASSLTSRVGYNEQFF
- | TRBJ1-6 | - | 13 | TRBV27 | TGTGCCAGCAGTGCAGGCTTCAATTCACCCCTCCACTTT | CASSAGFNSPLHF
- | TRBJ1-5 | - | 13 | TRBV2 | TGTGCCAGCAGATTTGCCAGTTTACAGCCCCAGCATTTT | CASRFASLQPQHF
- | TRBJ1-1 | - | 13 | TRBV3-1/TRBV3-2 | TGTGCCAGCAGCCAAGTTCGGGACACTGAAGCTTTCTTT | CASSQVRDTEAFF
TRBD2 | TRBJ2-3 | few | 16 | TRBV4-2 | TGTGCCAGCAGCCCCTCACTAGCGGGGGGGCCAGATACGCAGTATTTT | CASSPSLAGGPDTQYF
TRBD1 | TRBJ1-2 | - | 15 | TRBV3-1/TRBV3-2 | TGTGCCAGCAGCCAAAAGACAGGGGGCGGAGGTGGCTACACCTTC | CASSQKTGGGGGYTF
TRBD1 | TRBJ1-1 | - | 16 | TRBV4-2 | TGTGCCAGCAGCTTCCGGGACAGGGATTTGAACACTGAAGCTTTCTTT | CASSFRDRDLNTEAFF
- | TRBJ1-1 | - | 14 | TRBV27 | TGTGCCAGCAGTTTACGCCCGGGGAACACTGAAGCTTTCTTT | CASSLRPGNTEAFF
- | TRBJ2-2 | - | 13 | TRBV24-1 | TGTGCCACCCGGGGGTCGAGCACCGGGGAGCTGTTTTTT | CATRGSSTGELFF
- | TRBJ2-3 | - | 17 | TRBV18 | TGTGCCAGCTCAGCCCCGCGGGGTTTTAAGTTGACAGATACGCAGTATTTT | CASSAPRGFKLTDTQYF
- | TRBJ1-2 | - | 12 | TRBV9 | TGTGCCAGCAGCAACGGGCGGGTTGGCTACACCTTC | CASSNGRVGYTF
- | TRBJ1-5 | few | 14 | TRBV5-1 | TGCGCCAGCAGCTTGGAACCGGGAGATCAGCCCCAGCATTTT | CASSLEPGDQPQHF